This T cell receptor beta chain was documented in a study of blood T cell repertoires in COVID-19. Background on the study: Sites in the United States, Italy and Spain provided acute and convalescent COVID-19 samples.

V was cut by 3 bases and J by 6 bases, with 14 bases left in between. This CDR3 has 13 amino acids. Per germline, CDR1 DFQATT and CDR2 SNEGSKA (reference sequence). Original analysis: Reference gene primer amplification in the assay estimated nucleated cell counts. Only in-frame clones appear in the TCRdb table, and some are missing; sequencing was by immunoSEQ multiplex PCR. The V and J calls and the clone size are those of that table, but D and trimming were determined from the DNA. The sample yields approximately 350,000 clones, 80% to 90% seen once. The specimen sequenced was peripheral blood. The chain employs TRBV20-1 and TRBJ1-1; weak D call: TRBD1 (5 bases). This receptor was obtained from a woman aged 50 to 60 with COVID-19, enrolled during active disease. The CDR3 nucleotides read TGCAGTGCTAGTTTCCAGGGAGGGGCTGAAGCTTTCTTT. Translation: CSASFQGGAEAFF.